This T cell receptor beta chain emerged from a study of cytomegalovirus exposure and HLA in healthy donors. Study context: The early release's HLA-typed donors yielded some 85 million unique TCRs. Study conclusions and caveats: By a later analysis, the bulk of CMV-associated TCR beta chains appeared HLA-restricted.

Regarding donors, all were healthy bone marrow donors. The PCR contained 60 Vbeta and 13 Jbeta primers. Using immunoSEQ multiplex PCR, the repertoire was profiled, and TCRdb retains in-frame clones only, with some absent. The top ten clones hold less than 10% of a sample with around 150,000 clones, more than 65% of them seen once. Remarks on this clone: What it binds is not known.

The CDR3 is 11 amino acids. J was trimmed by 13 bases and V by 3 bases; bases with no gene match: 2. Germline values: CDR1 KGHSH, CDR2 LQKENI. This TCR was recovered from a man aged 18 to 29 in good health and CMV-seropositive. This chain joins TRBV18 and TRBJ2-5; 10 positions agree with TRBD2. Sample: PBMCs. CDR3 loop: CASSPGLAVYF. The CDR3 DNA reads as TGTGCCAGCTCACCTGGACTAGCGGTGTACTTC.